The 18 T cell receptor beta chains below come from one sample, sequenced in a study of T cell responses to AZD1222 COVID-19 vaccine. Profiling relied on immunoSEQ multiplex PCR, and the TCRdb table lists in-frame clones only, not all of them. The table includes about 110,000 clones, around 90% detected once. Sequencing was performed on peripheral blood, taken on day 0 of AZD1222 vaccination. These receptors were taken from an adult in good health.

This clone appeared once. V usage is TRBV7-6 and J usage is TRBJ2-1, with 11 nucleotides matching TRBD1. The V and J ends lost 1 base and 9 bases, in that order; junction bases with no gene match: 14. CDR1 and CDR2 from the germline V gene are SGHVS and FNYEAQ. CDR3 length: 18 amino acids. The CDR3 sequence is CASSLGTFGQGALSEQFF. As DNA, the CDR3 is TGTGCCAGCAGCTTAGGGACGTTTGGACAGGGGGCGTTGAGTGAGCAGTTCTTC.

This rearrangement joins TRBV6-5 to TRBJ2-5, with 9 bases aligning to TRBD1. This CDR3 comprises 15 residues. V lost 5 bases to trimming and J lost 3 bases; unmatched junction nucleotides: 7. Germline CDR1 reads MNHEY; CDR2 reads SVGAGI. The CDR3 sequence is CASSTLGQGKETQYF. The CDR3 region has the DNA TGTGCCAGCAGTACTCTGGGACAGGGCAAAGAGACCCAGTACTTC.

Remarks on this clone: Other DNA variants within this sample encode the same CDR3. V is TRBV18 and J is TRBJ2-5; TRBD1 aligns across 9 bases. CDR3 length: 13 amino acids. The germline V gene has CDR1 KGHSH and CDR2 LQKENI. Losses at the gene ends were 6 bases for V and 5 bases for J; bases not matched to a gene: 4. The CDR3 coding sequence is TGTGCCAGCTCCCCCGGACAGGGGGAGACCCAGTACTTC. Translated, it gives CASSPGQGETQYF.

The chain links TRBV13 to TRBJ2-3; tentatively, D is TRBD2 (6 bases). Trimming removed 3 bases from V and 7 bases from J, with 8 bases in between. The CDR3 has 12 residues. Germline V gives CDR1 PRHDT, CDR2 FYEKMQ (reference sequence). The CDR3 loop reads CASSFRGNTQYF. Here the CDR3 DNA reads TGTGCCAGCAGCTTCCGGGGGAATACGCAGTATTTT. Supplemented by reference TRBV13 and TRBJ2-3, the full variable domain reads AAGVIQSPRHLIKEKRETATLKCYPIPRHDTVYWYQQGPGQDPQFLISFYEKMQSDKGSIPDRFSAQQFSDYHSELNMSSLELGDSALYFCASSFRGNTQYFGPGTRLTVL.

This clone was recorded only once. The rearrangement joins TRBV9 to TRBJ2-5; 7 bases match TRBD1. The germline V gene has CDR1 SGDLS and CDR2 YYNGEE. This CDR3 spans 14 amino acids. Losses at the gene ends were 3 bases for V and 5 bases for J; bases not matched to a gene: 7. Here the CDR3 DNA reads TGTGCCAGCAGCGCTCAGGGGGTCGGGGAGACCCAGTACTTC. As protein: CASSAQGVGETQYF. The variable domain in full, with the rest retrieved from reference TRBV9 and TRBJ2-5, is DSGVTQTPKHLITATGQRVTLRCSPRSGDLSVYWYQQSLDQGLQFLIQYYNGEERAKGNILERFSAQQFPDLHSELNLSSLELGDSALYFCASSAQGVGETQYFGPGTRLLVL.

This rearrangement joins TRBV6-6 to TRBJ2-1, with D perhaps matching TRBD2 (5 bases). The CDR3 extends over 13 amino acids. The V end was cut by 11 bases, the J end by 0 bases, with 11 bases between. CDR1 MNHNY and CDR2 SVGAGI come from the germline V gene (reference sequence). The CDR3 region is CAAGESSYNEQFF. The CDR3 DNA reads TGTGCCGCCGGGGAGAGCTCCTACAATGAGCAGTTCTTC.

The chain combines TRBV5-1 with TRBJ1-1; 7 bases line up with TRBD1. In germline, CDR1 is SGHRS, CDR2 YFSETQ. The CDR3 is made up of 17 amino acids. V trimming: 0 bases; J trimming: 6 bases; junction bases outside the gene matches: 14. The CDR3 sequence: CASSLAGGDLLVPEAFF. The CDR3 bases are TGCGCCAGCAGCTTGGCAGGGGGGGATCTACTGGTACCTGAAGCTTTCTTT.

The J gene is TRBJ1-2, the V gene TRBV5-4, with 7 bases identical to TRBD1. This CDR3 is 14 amino acids long. V lost 6 bases and J lost 8; bases outside the gene matches: 13. Germline CDR1 and CDR2: SGHNT and YYREEE (reference sequence). The CDR3 nucleotides read TGTGCCAGCACCTCCGGGACAGCTTATTACGGCTACACCTTC. This encodes CASTSGTAYYGYTF.

V usage is TRBV29-1 and J usage is TRBJ2-7; no reliable D call. In germline, CDR1 is SQVTM, CDR2 ANQGSEA. Deletions cut 4 bases from V and 1 base from J, with 8 bases between. This CDR3 spans 12 amino acids. CDR3 coding DNA: TGCAGCGTTGCGGTCGGTTCCTACGAGCAGTACTTC. This gives the protein CSVAVGSYEQYF.

This clone has just one count. The rearrangement joins TRBV6-1 to TRBJ1-2; no firm D call. Trimming stripped 3 bases from V and 8 bases from J, with 13 bases between. This CDR3 spans 13 amino acids. CDR1 and CDR2 from the germline V gene are MNHNS and SASEGT. CDR3 DNA sequence: TGTGCCAGCAGTGATGAGCGTTATCGAGGCTACACCTTC. Translated: CASSDERYRGYTF.

The CDR3 DNA is TGCGCCAGCAGCTTGGGGACAGGGAACACCGGGGAGCTGTTTTTT. Protein: CASSLGTGNTGELFF. The chain carries TRBV5-1 and TRBJ2-2; TRBD1 matches 7 bases. The germline CDR1 and CDR2 sequences are SGHRS and YFSETQ. CDR3 length: 15 amino acids. Germline trimming cut 0 bases from V and 1 base from J; bases unmatched to any gene: 0.

V and J are TRBV9 and TRBJ2-4; 8 nucleotides line up with TRBD1. This CDR3 has 15 amino acids. Germline V gene sequence: CDR1 SGDLS, CDR2 YYNGEE. The ends lost 4 bases at V and 3 bases at J; junction bases unmatched: 6. The DNA for the CDR3 is TGTGCCAGCAGCCCGACAGGGGACATCAAAAACATTCAGTACTTC. It codes for CASSPTGDIKNIQYF.

The CDR3 DNA is TGTGCCAGCAGCGGGTCCGGGGGTCAGTCTTCCGAGCAGTACTTC. Translating gives CASSGSGGQSSEQYF. This sequence joins TRBV9 and TRBJ2-7; tentative D call: TRBD2 (6 bases). There are 15 residues in the CDR3. Trimming took 3 bases from V and 6 from J, leaving 19 bases between them. The germline gives CDR1 SGDLS, CDR2 YYNGEE.

The chain combines TRBV24-1 with TRBJ1-1, with D maybe TRBD1 (6 bases). This CDR3 region has 12 residues. V dropped 5 bases and J dropped 10 bases, with 13 bases sitting between them. Germline loops: CDR1 KGHDR, CDR2 SFDVKD. CDR3 in amino acids: CATSADTGLAFF. For the CDR3, the DNA is TGTGCCACCAGTGCCGACACAGGGCTAGCTTTCTTT.

The V call is TRBV5-1, the J call TRBJ1-2; D gene uncertain. The germline V gene has CDR1 SGHRS and CDR2 YFSETQ. Trimming took off 0 bases at V and 4 bases at J, with 10 bases between the two ends. The CDR3 runs to 14 residues. CDR3 loop: CASSLGAGSYGYTF. Written as DNA, the CDR3 is TGCGCCAGCAGCTTGGGGGCGGGGAGCTATGGCTACACCTTC. Complete variable domain (other parts from reference TRBV5-1 and TRBJ1-2): KAGVTQTPRYLIKTRGQQVTLSCSPISGHRSVSWYQQTPGQGLQFLFEYFSETQRNKGNFPGRFSGRQFSNSRSEMNVSTLELGDSALYLCASSLGAGSYGYTFGSGTRLTVV.

The chain uses TRBV7-9 and TRBJ2-2; no clear D. Germline V lookup: CDR1 SEHNR, CDR2 FQNEAQ (reference sequence). The V end was cut by 1 base, the J end by 2 bases, with 8 bases between. This CDR3 comprises 15 residues. The CDR3 bases are TGTGCCAGCAGCTTAGTTGACTTCAACACCGGGGAGCTGTTTTTT. This codes for CASSLVDFNTGELFF.

The chain is built from TRBV7-6 and TRBJ2-1; 11 nucleotides line up with TRBD2. Germline trimming cut 5 bases from V and 2 bases from J; bases unmatched to any gene: 5. Germline CDR1 is SGHVS and CDR2 is FNYEAQ. The CDR3 loop spans 16 amino acids. CDR3 amino acids: CASSPRLAGPYNEQFF. CDR3 nucleotides: TGTGCCAGCAGCCCACGACTAGCGGGACCCTACAATGAGCAGTTCTTC.

The chain joins TRBV7-2 to TRBJ2-2, with D perhaps being TRBD1 or TRBD2 (5 bases each). V was clipped by 5 bases and J by 3 bases, with 10 bases between them. This CDR3 spans 14 amino acids. CDR1 is SGHTA and CDR2 is FQGNSA in the germline V gene. The DNA for the CDR3 is TGTGCCAGCAGCCCGGGACCCTACACCGGGGAGCTGTTTTTT. It yields the protein CASSPGPYTGELFF.